The clone carrying this T cell receptor (beta chain) came up once. Its antigen is not known. Sequencing was performed with immunoSEQ multiplex PCR; in TCRdb, only in-frame clones are kept and a portion is missing. The sample holds roughly 2 million clones, 95% seen once. Trimming took off 0 bases at V and 0 bases at J, with 6 bases between the two ends. CDR3 length: 15 residues. Germline V CDR1 and CDR2: SGHAT, FQNNGV. This sample was taken from a study of shared clonotypes between healthy human individuals. Whole-study context: Used for every donor were three CD4 naive, three CD4 memory, two CD8 naive and one CD8 memory plate. Whole-study findings and limits: Among a handful of donors, 4.5% to 5.5% of naive CD4 clonotypes were found in common. Larger richness was generally estimated for naive than memory subsets.

Sequencing used naive CD4+ T cells sorted from blood. Sample subset: CD45RA+ positively selected. The rearrangement joins TRBV11-2 to TRBJ1-5; D remains ambiguous. The receptor's source is a young man in good health. CDR3 protein: CASSLDGYSNQPQHF. Here the CDR3 DNA reads TGTGCCAGCAGCTTAGATGGGTATAGCAATCAGCCCCAGCATTTT.